This TCR beta chain was profiled in a study of regulatory T cells in long-lasting Graves disease (TCRdb year 2021). The study in broad terms: Antithyroid drugs had been taken for less than 3 months by newly diagnosed Graves' disease patients. A total of roughly 35 samples were covered by TCR sequencing, comprising roughly 13 persistent and around 20 newly diagnosed Graves' disease patients. Patients with persistent Graves' disease were compared with patients with newly diagnosed Graves' disease using TCR sequencing and RNA sequencing of peripheral blood. The study was registered as a clinical trial and conducted in China.

Library preparation employed multiplex PCR. TCRdb records Illumina HiSeq 4000 as the sequencer. CDR3 regions were amplified by Arm-PCR with iRepertoire HTBI primers to construct TCR beta libraries. PCR products were gel purified before sequencing. The paper's processing steps were these. Gene usage analysis of CDR3 amino acid clonotypes used the 62 TRBV and 12 to 15 TRBJ segments found across samples. Filtered high-quality paired reads were merged into contigs using COPE and FqMerger. BLAST was used to align contigs to IMGT TRBV, TRBD and TRBJ reference genes, and CDR3 was defined according to IMGT. Clonotypes above 0.1% frequency were classified as highly expanded clones. Shannon entropy served as the measure of repertoire diversity, while the Gini coefficient captured V-J evenness. Clonotypes shared by more than one individual were considered public. In-frame beta chains were kept once TCRdb had trimmed the public reads at Q25 with fastp and called clones with MiXCR. Each entry is one CDR3 protein sequence, shown with its most common DNA and genes. The V and J calls and clone size come from TCRdb's table, not from the authors' own analysis. The sample table holds just over 600,000 distinct CDR3 sequences, of which 15% to 20% were seen once. More than 15% of the sample is in the top ten clones.

In light of the paper, this sample's time point label describes: newly diagnosed GD, antithyroid drugs for less than 3 months. For both TCR sequencing and RNA sequencing, RNA was extracted from PBMCs using TRIzol. Graves' disease was diagnosed according to American Thyroid Association guidelines. Recruitment of patients was carried out at an endocrinology department in Xi'an, China. Each patient gave roughly 8.4 milliliters of peripheral blood, collected in an EDTA anticoagulant tube. Ficoll Paque Plus density gradient separation was used to isolate PBMCs, and no additional T cell sorting was done. An Agilent 2100 Bioanalyzer and agarose gel were used to check RNA quality, while a NanoDrop 2000 measured RNA concentration. The paper's findings and limits, for the study overall: TRBV28, TRBJ1-2 and TRBJ2-5 were preferentially used in persistent disease, while TRBV20-1 and TRBJ2-1 were favored in newly diagnosed disease. The study examined only peripheral blood because the primary lesion, thyroid tissue, could not be accessed. Persistent patients shared more public clonotypes among themselves (roughly 2,700) than newly diagnosed patients did (approximately 870). Sequencing and analysis were limited to the TCR beta chain. The authors acknowledged the small sample size as a limitation that may reduce accuracy. Compared with newly diagnosed patients, patients with persistent Graves' disease had lower TCR Shannon entropy and fewer highly expanded clones, which suggests clonal expansion.

This clonotype was picked up a small number of times. The antigen it recognizes is unknown. Nothing much larger sits one base from this clone, and base qualities are not available. Relative to germline, V is 4 bases shorter and J is 2 bases shorter, with 12 bases between their ends. Via the germline V gene (reference sequence), CDR1 is LGHDT and CDR2 YNNKEL. The CDR3, cysteine through phenylalanine, is 15 amino acids long. Solely the CDR3 DNA is kept, with 45 bases framed from the first base. The data also belong to a second study, concerning T cells in Graves' hyperthyroidism and ophthalmopathy. As that second paper reports: Stable Graves' hyperthyroidism was defined as no progression to ophthalmopathy during 18 months of follow-up. The hyperthyroidism patients were between 18 and 65 years old and newly diagnosed, with a disease duration of less than 2 months. The study excluded patients with uncontrolled infections, other autoimmune diseases, pregnancy or lactation. Clinical symptoms, serum thyroxine and TRAb, thyroid ultrasound, and orbital computed tomography formed the basis for the diagnoses. The first round of RT-PCR for the TCR CDR3 was performed with the HTBI primer set and the Qiagen OneStep RT-PCR kit. Most expanded thyroid clonotypes (frequency above 0.001) were also detected in blood, a finding suggesting that blood repertoires may reflect thyroid immune responses. A model built on a 13 V-J signature distinguished ophthalmopathy from stable hyperthyroidism, reaching around 88% sensitivity and around 81% specificity in cross-validation and 80%/75% in testing. In validation, the model predicted progression to ophthalmopathy a median of about 6 months before onset, with about 67% sensitivity and 72.22% specificity. To identify distinguishing TCR V-J signatures, a discovery cohort of around 100 patients was used, comprising 43 with Graves' ophthalmopathy and some 60 with stable Graves' hyperthyroidism. An independent validation cohort of around 20 hyperthyroidism patients and more than 15 patients who later progressed to ophthalmopathy tested prospective prediction of ophthalmopathy. The 95 to 100 discovery patients were randomly divided into training and test sets at a 7:3 ratio. In six Graves' hyperthyroidism patients, the study also compared T-cell repertoires from thyroid tissue with T-cell repertoires from blood. After blood sampling, hyperthyroidism patients were treated with methimazole at a starting dose of 30 mg daily, and ophthalmopathy patients were treated with high-dose intravenous methylprednisolone. The libraries were constructed in a second round of multiplex PCR and then size-selected and purified. Paired-end sequencing of the libraries was performed with 100 bp reads on an Illumina HiSeq2000. SOAPnuke was used to process the raw data, with reads discarded if the reads contained adapters or uncalled bases, had a mean Phred below 15, or lacked an exact constant-primer or identifier match. High-quality paired reads were merged with COPE v1.2.5, and unique nucleotide sequences were defined as clonotypes. MiTCR v1.1 was used to align the clonotypes against IMGT TRBV, TRBD and TRBJ reference segments. Analysis was restricted to V-J combinations with a frequency above 0.0001, which covered over 98% of repertoires. A TCS score was defined as the ratio between F50 (clonal expansion) and ExV (chaos), using BLOSUM62-based TCRdist between CDR3 peptides within each V-J. Welch's t-statistics and random forest reduced approximately 520 V-J features to about 13, which were used in a naive Bayes classifier (R e1071). No statistical method was used to set the sample size in advance, and investigators knew the group allocation. TCR Vbeta CDR3 sequencing of around 130 peripheral blood samples (43 ophthalmopathy, 75 to 80 hyperthyroidism and around 17 progressor patients) is reported in the paper.

The sequence was collected from a woman in her twenties or thirties with Graves disease. Donor details come from another sample of the same person, matched by shared clones. This receptor chain uses TRBV3-1 and TRBJ1-3; no D gene call is confident. The input for sequencing was peripheral blood mononuclear cells (PBMCs), taken at new diagnosis, from a patient treated with antithyroid drugs. CDR3 loop: CASSPFTVTGNTIYF. Here is the DNA: TGTGCCAGCAGCCCGTTTACAGTTACTGGAAACACCATATATTTT.